These 26 T cell receptor beta chains came from one sample sequenced in a study of cytomegalovirus exposure and HLA in healthy donors. The study ran its PCR with 60 Vbeta and 13 Jbeta primers. This table comes from immunoSEQ multiplex PCR, and its TCRdb copy is limited to in-frame clones, with some not included. Of around 72,000 clones listed, just over 75% are singletons. Sequenced input: PBMCs. These receptors were obtained from a man aged 50 or older in good health and CMV-seronegative.

This clone was seen a single time. Other DNA sequences of this sample code for an identical CDR3. This chain connects TRBV5-1 to TRBJ2-1; TRBD2 matches at 13 bases. CDR1 SGHRS and CDR2 YFSETQ come from the germline V gene. Unmatched junction bases numbered 2, after V lost 4 bases and J lost 4 bases. The CDR3 has 15 amino acids. This chain's CDR3 is CASSRTSGGYNEQFF. The CDR3 region has the DNA TGCGCCAGCAGCCGGACTAGCGGGGGATACAATGAGCAGTTCTTC.

This chain connects TRBV15 to TRBJ2-3; 9 bases map to TRBD1. V was clipped by 2 bases and J by 2 bases; unmatched bases: 5. CDR3 length: 16 amino acids. In germline, CDR1 is LNHNV, CDR2 YYDKDF (reference sequence). The CDR3 coding sequence is TGTGCCACCAGCAGATACGGACAGGGGATCACAGATACGCAGTATTTT. This sequence encodes CATSRYGQGITDTQYF.

The CDR3 sequence is CAWSPRQGTNEKLFF. CDR3 sequence (DNA): TGTGCCTGGAGTCCACGACAGGGAACTAATGAAAAACTGTTTTTT. The rearrangement links TRBV30 to TRBJ1-4, with TRBD1 matching 7 bases. J was trimmed by 1 base and V by 2 bases; bases with no gene match: 4. The length of the CDR3 is 15 residues. Germline V gene sequence: CDR1 GTSNPN, CDR2 SVGIG (reference sequence).

The chain recombines TRBV6-6 with TRBJ1-6; 7 positions match TRBD1. The CDR3 sequence is 14 residues long. In germline, CDR1 is MNHNY, CDR2 SVGAGI (reference sequence). The junction had 2 bases not matched to a gene; V was cut back by 4 bases and J by 5 bases. The CDR3 loop is CASSSGTDNSPLHF. CDR3 coding DNA: TGTGCCAGCAGTTCCGGGACAGATAATTCACCCCTCCACTTT.

V and J are TRBV11-2 and TRBJ1-5; TRBD1 agrees at 7 bases. The CDR3 is 15 residues long. Per germline, CDR1 SGHAT and CDR2 FQNNGV. V dropped 5 bases and J dropped 0; count of bases not matched to a gene: 4. The CDR3 sequence: CASSVGTVSNQPQHF. CDR3 DNA: TGTGCCAGCAGCGTTGGGACAGTTAGCAATCAGCCCCAGCATTTT.

This clone was counted between two and nine times. The chain recombines TRBV25-1 with TRBJ1-3; 11 bases match TRBD1. With 3 bases clipped from V and 5 bases from J, the junction kept 3 bases outside the gene matches. CDR3 length equals 15 residues. CDR1 is MGHDK, CDR2 SYGVNS, per germline. CDR3 in DNA: TGTGCCAGCAGTGACGGGACAGGGGGAAGAAACACCATATATTTT. Residues: CASSDGTGGRNTIYF.

The V gene is TRBV27, the J gene TRBJ2-5; perhaps TRBD1 as D (6 bases). The CDR3 runs to 16 residues. Deletions cut 5 bases from V and 2 bases from J, with 18 bases between. From germline, CDR1 is MNHEY and CDR2 SMNVEV (reference sequence). Here the CDR3 reads CASSPQRQVGQETQYF. CDR3 bases: TGTGCCAGCAGTCCGCAAAGACAGGTGGGGCAAGAGACCCAGTACTTC.

The CDR3 here is CASSNRYLQFF. As DNA, the CDR3 is TGTGCCAGCAGCAACCGCTACTTGCAGTTCTTC. The chain uses TRBV7-8 and TRBJ2-1; D remains ambiguous. V was pared by 5 bases and J by 12 bases, with 11 bases between. CDR3 length: 11 amino acids. The germline V gene has CDR1 SGHVS and CDR2 FQNEAQ. Full variable domain (outside the CDR3, taken from reference TRBV7-8 and TRBJ2-1): GAGVSQSPRYKVAKRGQDVALRCDPISGHVSLFWYQQALGQGPEFLTYFQNEAQLDKSGLPSDRFFAERPEGSVSTLKIQRTQQEDSAVYLCASSNRYLQFFGPGTRLTVL.

The chain joins TRBV7-9 to TRBJ1-2, with 7 positions matching TRBD1. Germline V gene lookup returns CDR1 SEHNR and CDR2 FQNEAQ (reference sequence). With 5 bases clipped from V and 4 bases from J, the junction kept 7 bases outside the gene matches. This CDR3 has 14 residues. CDR3 loop: CASSQGQAGYGYTF. CDR3 nucleotide sequence: TGTGCCAGCAGCCAAGGACAGGCTGGCTATGGCTACACCTTC.

Of note for this clone: Compared with germline, one end of the junction differs, possibly owing to a read error. Other nucleotide sequences from this sample produce the same CDR3. The rearrangement uses TRBV30 and TRBJ2-3; no clear D. The CDR3 length is 14 residues. Per germline, CDR1 GTSNPN and CDR2 SVGIG (reference sequence). The CDR3 DNA reads TGTGCCTGGAGTGTGGGTGTGGATACAGCTACGCAGTATTTT. Residues: CAWSVGVDTATQYF.

CDR3 nucleotide sequence: TGTGCCAGCAGTTTACGACAGGGGATCAATCAGCCCCAGCATTTT. It specifies CASSLRQGINQPQHF. The chain joins TRBV27 to TRBJ1-5; 8 bases are a match to TRBD1. This CDR3 is 15 amino acids long. V lost 2 bases and J lost 3; bases outside the gene matches: 3. Germline values: CDR1 MNHEY, CDR2 SMNVEV (reference sequence).

V gene TRBV18 combines with J gene TRBJ2-1; the match to TRBD2 covers 7 bases. The length of the CDR3 is 14 residues. CDR1 is KGHSH, CDR2 LQKENI, per germline. Trimming cost V 4 bases and J 9 bases; bases outside gene matches: 9. CDR3 nucleotide sequence: TGTGCCAGCTCACGGGGCGGGAGTGAAAGTGAGCAGTTCTTC. Protein product: CASSRGGSESEQFF.

The chain couples TRBV27 to TRBJ2-7; 9 positions match TRBD1. The CDR3 consists of 12 residues. V trimming: 8 bases; J trimming: 5 bases; junction bases outside the gene matches: 4. CDR1 is MNHEY, CDR2 SMNVEV, per germline (reference sequence). The CDR3 sequence: CASGDRAHEQYF. The DNA of the CDR3 is TGTGCCAGCGGGGACAGGGCCCACGAGCAGTACTTC.

This chain uses TRBV6-5 with TRBJ1-6; the match to TRBD1 covers 9 bases. CDR3 length equals 15 residues. Germline trimming cut 5 bases from V and 10 bases from J; bases unmatched to any gene: 9. Germline V CDR1 and CDR2: MNHEY, SVGAGI. This chain's CDR3 is CASSHTGGRESPLHF. The CDR3 coding sequence is TGTGCCAGCAGTCACACAGGGGGCAGAGAGTCACCCCTCCACTTT.

CDR3 sequence (DNA): TGTGCCAGCAGCTTTGAACAGCTCCGTGAAGCTTTCTTT. It encodes CASSFEQLREAFF. The gene calls are TRBV7-9 and TRBJ1-1; the D is unclear. Trimming took 3 bases from V and 7 from J, leaving 12 bases between them. Germline V CDR1 and CDR2: SEHNR, FQNEAQ (reference sequence). CDR3 length: 13 residues. Filled out from reference TRBV7-9 and TRBJ1-1, the complete variable domain reads DTGVSQNPRHKITKRGQNVTFRCDPISEHNRLYWYRQTLGQGPEFLTYFQNEAQLEKSRLLSDRFSAERPKGSFSTLEIQRTEQGDSAMYLCASSFEQLREAFFGQGTRLTVV.

This clone is a singleton in its sample. This chain connects TRBV28 to TRBJ2-7; TRBD2 might be the D (6 bases). Trimming took 5 bases from V and 3 from J, leaving 14 bases between them. Germline-derived CDR1 and CDR2 are MDHEN and SYDVKM. The CDR3 runs 14 residues. The chain's CDR3 is CASSPLPGDYEQYF. DNA of the CDR3: TGTGCCAGCAGTCCTCTCCCGGGGGACTACGAGCAGTACTTC.

This chain joins TRBV30 and TRBJ1-6; 7 nucleotides line up with TRBD1. The CDR3 contains 13 residues. CDR1 and CDR2 (germline): GTSNPN, SVGIG (reference sequence). Trimming removed 3 bases from V and 8 bases from J; junction bases left unmatched: 4. CDR3 region: CAWSGGGYSPLHF. The CDR3 coding sequence is TGTGCCTGGAGCGGAGGGGGCTATTCACCCCTCCACTTT.

The chain's CDR3 is CASSSTGKGTEAFF. CDR3 DNA: TGTGCCAGCAGCTCTACAGGGAAGGGTACTGAAGCTTTCTTT. V gene TRBV6-1 combines with J gene TRBJ1-1; TRBD1 might be the D (6 bases). This CDR3 spans 14 amino acids. The germline gives CDR1 MNHNS, CDR2 SASEGT. Trimming took 6 bases from V and 5 from J, leaving 16 bases between them.

This chain connects TRBV10-1 to TRBJ2-2, with TRBD2 identical over 9 bases. CDR1 and CDR2 from the germline V gene are WNHNN and SYGVQD (reference sequence). Germline trimming cut 2 bases from V and 6 bases from J; bases unmatched to any gene: 4. This CDR3 is built from 15 residues. CDR3 nucleotides: TGCGCCAGCAGTGAGCGGCGGGGGGGGGCCGGGGAGCTGTTTTTT. It yields the protein CASSERRGGAGELFF.

The chain employs TRBV28 and TRBJ2-5, with D maybe TRBD2 (6 bases). Germline lookup yields CDR1 MDHEN and CDR2 SYDVKM. The germline V and J ends were trimmed by 6 bases and 4 bases, with 12 bases remaining between them. The CDR3 sequence is 13 residues long. CDR3 protein: CASSQYGRETQYF. As DNA, the CDR3 is TGTGCCAGCAGCCAATACGGGAGAGAGACCCAGTACTTC.

This rearrangement joins TRBV5-1 to TRBJ2-7; D is undetermined. Germline V gene data show CDR1 as SGHRS and CDR2 as YFSETQ. CDR3 size: 15 residues. The V and J ends lost 4 bases and 0 bases respectively, with 14 bases between them. The CDR3 protein is CASSRAAVSSYEQYF. CDR3 coding DNA: TGCGCCAGCAGCCGCGCGGCGGTTAGCTCCTACGAGCAGTACTTC.

The gene calls are TRBV6-5 and TRBJ2-6; D might be TRBD1 (6 bases). The CDR3 length is 14 residues. Trimming shortened V by 6 bases and J by 8 bases, and 14 bases separated the two germline ends. Germline CDR1 is MNHEY and CDR2 is SVGAGI. CDR3: CASRLETGTNVLTF. The DNA for the CDR3 is TGTGCCAGCAGACTCGAGACAGGCACCAACGTCCTGACTTTC.

Comments on this clone: A read error is likely, as this CDR3 ends without the conserved phenylalanine or tryptophan. This chain connects TRBV5-1 to TRBJ2-6; unclear D gene. CDR1 SGHRS and CDR2 YFSETQ come from the germline V gene. The CDR3 is 15 amino acids. Trimming pared 0 bases from V and 2 bases from J, leaving 6 bases between. This CDR3 is CASSLVAAGANVLTV. The CDR3 region has the DNA TGCGCCAGCAGCTTGGTGGCTGCTGGGGCCAACGTCCTGACTGTC.

The gene calls are TRBV14 and TRBJ2-5, with a weak D call TRBD1 (6 bases). V was clipped by 2 bases and J by 5 bases, with 6 bases between them. From germline, CDR1 is SGHDN and CDR2 FVKESK. CDR3 size: 12 residues. The CDR3 nucleotides are TGTGCCAGCAGCCAAACAGGGGAGACCCAGTACTTC. This encodes CASSQTGETQYF.

The rearrangement links TRBV6-5 to TRBJ1-4; TRBD1 matches 7 bases. The CDR3 loop spans 14 amino acids. After removal of 2 bases from V and 11 bases from J, the junction contained 8 bases not matched to a gene. The germline V gene encodes CDR1 MNHEY and CDR2 SVGAGI. CDR3 loop: CASSYRTEGGKLFF. The CDR3 DNA follows: TGTGCCAGCAGTTACCGGACAGAAGGGGGCAAACTGTTTTTT.

The chain recombines TRBV6-5 with TRBJ2-1; D not resolved. Deletions cut 2 bases from V and 6 bases from J, with 8 bases between. CDR3 size: 13 residues. Germline V gives CDR1 MNHEY, CDR2 SVGAGI. The CDR3 is CASSYGRVNEQFF. CDR3 DNA: TGTGCCAGCAGTTACGGTCGGGTCAATGAGCAGTTCTTC.